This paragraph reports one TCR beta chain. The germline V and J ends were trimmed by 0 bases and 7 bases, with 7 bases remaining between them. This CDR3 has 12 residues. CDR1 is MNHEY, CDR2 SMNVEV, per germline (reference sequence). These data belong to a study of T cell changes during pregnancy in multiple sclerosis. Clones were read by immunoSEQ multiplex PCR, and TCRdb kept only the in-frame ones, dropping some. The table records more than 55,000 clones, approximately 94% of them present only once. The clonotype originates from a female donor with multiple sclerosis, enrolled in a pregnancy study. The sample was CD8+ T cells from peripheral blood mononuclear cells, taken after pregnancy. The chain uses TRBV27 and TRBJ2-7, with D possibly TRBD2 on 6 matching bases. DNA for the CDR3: TGTGCCAGCAGTTTATCGGGGGGAGAGCAGTACTTC. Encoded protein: CASSLSGGEQYF.